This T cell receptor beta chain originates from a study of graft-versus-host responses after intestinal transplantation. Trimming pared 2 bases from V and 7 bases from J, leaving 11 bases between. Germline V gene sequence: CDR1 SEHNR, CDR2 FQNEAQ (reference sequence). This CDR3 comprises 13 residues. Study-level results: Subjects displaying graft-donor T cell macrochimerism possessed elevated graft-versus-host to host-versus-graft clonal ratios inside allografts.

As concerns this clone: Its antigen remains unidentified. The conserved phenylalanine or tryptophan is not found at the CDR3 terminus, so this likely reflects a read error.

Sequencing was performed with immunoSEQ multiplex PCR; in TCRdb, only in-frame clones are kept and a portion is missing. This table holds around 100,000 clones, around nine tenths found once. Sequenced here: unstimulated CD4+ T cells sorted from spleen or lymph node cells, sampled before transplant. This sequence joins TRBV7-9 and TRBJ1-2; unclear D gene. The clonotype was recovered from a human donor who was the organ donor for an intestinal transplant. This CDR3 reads CASSLSAGGGYTL. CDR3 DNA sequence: TGTGCCAGCAGCTTATCGGCAGGAGGTGGCTACACCCTC.